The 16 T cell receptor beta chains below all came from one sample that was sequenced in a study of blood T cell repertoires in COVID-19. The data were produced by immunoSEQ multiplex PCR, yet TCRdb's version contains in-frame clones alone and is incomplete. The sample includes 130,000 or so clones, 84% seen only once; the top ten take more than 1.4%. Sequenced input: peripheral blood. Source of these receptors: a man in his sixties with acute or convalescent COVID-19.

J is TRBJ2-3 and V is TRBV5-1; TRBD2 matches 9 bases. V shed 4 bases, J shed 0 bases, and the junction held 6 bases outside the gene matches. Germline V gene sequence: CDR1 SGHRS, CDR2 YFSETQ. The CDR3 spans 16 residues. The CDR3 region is CASSPGTSPSTDTQYF. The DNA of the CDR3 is TGCGCCAGCAGCCCGGGGACTAGCCCTAGCACAGATACGCAGTATTTT.

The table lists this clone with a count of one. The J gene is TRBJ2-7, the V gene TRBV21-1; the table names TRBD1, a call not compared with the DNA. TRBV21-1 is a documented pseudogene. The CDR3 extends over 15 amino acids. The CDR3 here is CASSKVGRGFNEQYF. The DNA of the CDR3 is TGTGCCAGCAGCAAAGTTGGCAGGGGTTTCAACGAGCAGTACTTC.

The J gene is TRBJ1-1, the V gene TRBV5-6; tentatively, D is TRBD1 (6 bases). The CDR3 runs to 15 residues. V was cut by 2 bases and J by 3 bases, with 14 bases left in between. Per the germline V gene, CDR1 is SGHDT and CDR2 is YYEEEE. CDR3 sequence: CASSLPGVYDTEAFF. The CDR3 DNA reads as TGTGCCAGCAGCTTACCAGGGGTCTACGACACTGAAGCTTTCTTT.

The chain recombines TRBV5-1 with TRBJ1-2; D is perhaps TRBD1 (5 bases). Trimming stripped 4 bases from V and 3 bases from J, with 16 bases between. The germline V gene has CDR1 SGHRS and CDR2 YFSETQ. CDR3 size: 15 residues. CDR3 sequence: CASSAVQGSHYGYTF. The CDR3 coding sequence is TGCGCCAGCAGCGCGGTGCAGGGTTCCCACTATGGCTACACCTTC.

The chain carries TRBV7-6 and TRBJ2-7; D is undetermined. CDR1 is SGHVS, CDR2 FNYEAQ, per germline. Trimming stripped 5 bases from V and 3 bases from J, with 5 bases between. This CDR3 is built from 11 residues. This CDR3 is CASSLLYEQYF. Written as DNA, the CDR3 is TGTGCCAGCAGCCTCCTCTACGAGCAGTACTTC. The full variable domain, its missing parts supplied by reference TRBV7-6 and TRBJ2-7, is GAGVSQSPRYKVTKRGQDVALRCDPISGHVSLYWYRQALGQGPEFLTYFNYEAQQDKSGLPNDRFSAERPEGSISTLTIQRTEQRDSAMYRCASSLLYEQYFGPGTRLTVT.

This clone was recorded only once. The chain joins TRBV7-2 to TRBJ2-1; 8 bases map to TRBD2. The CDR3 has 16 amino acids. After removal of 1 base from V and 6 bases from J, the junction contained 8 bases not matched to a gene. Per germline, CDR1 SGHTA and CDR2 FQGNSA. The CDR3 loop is CASSLVVSGAPNEQFF. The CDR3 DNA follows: TGTGCCAGCAGCTTAGTGGTTAGCGGGGCCCCCAATGAGCAGTTCTTC.

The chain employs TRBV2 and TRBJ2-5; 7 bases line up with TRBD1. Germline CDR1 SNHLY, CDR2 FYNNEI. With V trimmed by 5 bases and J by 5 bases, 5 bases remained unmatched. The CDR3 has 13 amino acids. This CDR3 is CASSRTGGETQYF. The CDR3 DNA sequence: TGTGCCAGCAGTCGGACAGGCGGGGAGACCCAGTACTTC.

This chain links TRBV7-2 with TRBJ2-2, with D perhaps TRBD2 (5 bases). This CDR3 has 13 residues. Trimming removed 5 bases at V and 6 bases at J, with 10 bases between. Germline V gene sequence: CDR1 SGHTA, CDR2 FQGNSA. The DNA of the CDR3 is TGTGCCAGCAGCCGGGCGGGTCCCGGGGAGCTGTTTTTT. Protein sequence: CASSRAGPGELFF.

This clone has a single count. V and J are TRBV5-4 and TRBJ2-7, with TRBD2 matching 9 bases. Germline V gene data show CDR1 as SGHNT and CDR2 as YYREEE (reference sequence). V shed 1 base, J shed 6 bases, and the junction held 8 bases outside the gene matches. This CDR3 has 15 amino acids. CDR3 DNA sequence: TGTGCCAGCAGCTTGCTTGCGGGAGGGGTTGGCGAGCAGTACTTC. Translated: CASSLLAGGVGEQYF.

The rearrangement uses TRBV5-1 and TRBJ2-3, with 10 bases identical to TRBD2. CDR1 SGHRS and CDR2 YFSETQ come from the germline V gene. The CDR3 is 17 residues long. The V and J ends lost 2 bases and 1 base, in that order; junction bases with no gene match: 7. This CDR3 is CASSLFTSGEGTDTQYF. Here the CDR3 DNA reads TGCGCCAGCAGCTTATTTACTAGCGGGGAAGGCACAGATACGCAGTATTTT.

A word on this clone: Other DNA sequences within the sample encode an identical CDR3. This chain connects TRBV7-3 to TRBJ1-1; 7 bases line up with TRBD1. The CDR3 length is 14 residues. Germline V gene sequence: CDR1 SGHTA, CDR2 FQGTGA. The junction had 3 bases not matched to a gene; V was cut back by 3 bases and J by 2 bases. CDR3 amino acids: CASSFQGGNTEAFF. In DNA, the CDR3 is TGTGCCAGCAGCTTTCAGGGGGGCAACACTGAAGCTTTCTTT.

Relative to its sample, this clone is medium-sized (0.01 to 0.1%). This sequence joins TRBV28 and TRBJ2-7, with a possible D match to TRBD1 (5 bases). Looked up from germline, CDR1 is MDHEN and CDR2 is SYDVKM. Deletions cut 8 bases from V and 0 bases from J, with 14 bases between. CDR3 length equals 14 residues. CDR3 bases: TGTGCCAGCGGTCGAAAGGACAACTCCTACGAGCAGTACTTC. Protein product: CASGRKDNSYEQYF.

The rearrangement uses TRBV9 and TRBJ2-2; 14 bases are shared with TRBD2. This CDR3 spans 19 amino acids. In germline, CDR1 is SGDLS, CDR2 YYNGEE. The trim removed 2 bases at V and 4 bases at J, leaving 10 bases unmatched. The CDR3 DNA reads TGTGCCAGCAGCGTGCGACTAGCGGGGGGGCATGATAGCACCGGGGAGCTGTTTTTT. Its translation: CASSVRLAGGHDSTGELFF.

The CDR3 region is CASSPRGQNYGYTF. The CDR3 DNA reads as TGTGCCAGCAGCCCGCGCGGTCAAAACTATGGCTACACCTTC. The chain combines TRBV3-1 (or the pseudogene TRBV3-2) with TRBJ1-2, with no clear D. Trimming took off 4 bases at V and 2 bases at J, with 11 bases between the two ends. Germline V gives CDR1 LGHDT, CDR2 YNNKEL (reference sequence). CDR3 length: 14 residues.

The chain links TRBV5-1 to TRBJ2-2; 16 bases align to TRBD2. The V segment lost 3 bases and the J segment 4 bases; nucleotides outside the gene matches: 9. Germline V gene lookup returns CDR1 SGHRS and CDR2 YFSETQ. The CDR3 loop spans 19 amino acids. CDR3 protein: CASSSGTSGRAIGTGELFF. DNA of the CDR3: TGCGCCAGCAGCTCGGGGACTAGCGGGAGGGCAATCGGCACCGGGGAGCTGTTTTTT.

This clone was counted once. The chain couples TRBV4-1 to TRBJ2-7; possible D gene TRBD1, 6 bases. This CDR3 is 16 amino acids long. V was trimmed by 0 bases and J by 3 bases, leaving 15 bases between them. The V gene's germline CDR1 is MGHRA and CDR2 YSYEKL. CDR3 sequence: CASSQDEAGANYEQYF. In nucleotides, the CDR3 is TGCGCCAGCAGCCAAGATGAGGCAGGGGCGAACTACGAGCAGTACTTC.